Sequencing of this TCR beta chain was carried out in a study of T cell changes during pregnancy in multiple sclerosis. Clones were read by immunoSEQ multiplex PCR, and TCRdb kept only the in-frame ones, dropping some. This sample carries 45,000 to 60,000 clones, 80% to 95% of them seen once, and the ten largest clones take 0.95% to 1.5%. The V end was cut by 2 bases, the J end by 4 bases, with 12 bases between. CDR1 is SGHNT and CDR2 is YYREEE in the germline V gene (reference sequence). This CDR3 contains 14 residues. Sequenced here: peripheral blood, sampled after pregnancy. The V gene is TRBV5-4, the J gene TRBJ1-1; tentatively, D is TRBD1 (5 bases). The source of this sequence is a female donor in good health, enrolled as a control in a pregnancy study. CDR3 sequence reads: CASSFSGGATEAFF. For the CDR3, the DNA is TGTGCCAGCAGCTTTTCCGGGGGTGCCACTGAAGCTTTCTTT.